These 24 T cell receptor beta chains were all obtained from the same sample, sequenced in a study of blood T cell repertoires in COVID-19. Data came from immunoSEQ multiplex PCR; TCRdb stores just in-frame clones and leaves some out. The sample shows under 200,000 clones, 75% to 95% of them seen only once. The sequenced sample was peripheral blood. The receptors here all came from a man aged 45 to 65 with acute or convalescent COVID-19.

The chain has TRBV3-1 (or the pseudogene TRBV3-2) and TRBJ2-3; D is ambiguous. V gave up 1 base and J gave up 3 bases, with 17 bases separating them. The CDR3 extends over 17 amino acids. Germline V gene lookup returns CDR1 LGHDT and CDR2 YNNKEL (reference sequence). CDR3 loop: CASSQGAGSFRTDTQYF. As DNA, the CDR3 is TGTGCCAGCAGCCAAGGGGCAGGATCATTTCGTACAGATACGCAGTATTTT.

This clone appeared a few times. V and J are TRBV28 and TRBJ2-7; 7 positions match TRBD1. Germline CDR1 reads MDHEN; CDR2 reads SYDVKM. With V trimmed by 7 bases and J by 4 bases, 13 bases remained unmatched. This CDR3 region has 15 residues. The CDR3 nucleotides are TGTGCCAGCAATACCGAGGGGGCTGAGCCATACGAGCAGTACTTC. This encodes CASNTEGAEPYEQYF.

The rearrangement joins TRBV4-1 to TRBJ2-3, with 9 nucleotides matching TRBD2. Germline V lookup: CDR1 MGHRA, CDR2 YSYEKL. The CDR3 covers 15 residues. The ends lost 8 bases at V and 7 bases at J; junction bases unmatched: 13. The CDR3 is CASAGAGGQSNTQYF. As DNA, the CDR3 is TGCGCCAGCGCGGGGGCGGGAGGGCAGTCTAATACGCAGTATTTT.

The V and J genes are TRBV14 and TRBJ1-2, with a possible D match to TRBD1 (5 bases). Germline V gene lookup returns CDR1 SGHDN and CDR2 FVKESK. The CDR3 is 14 amino acids. Trimming cost V 6 bases and J 4 bases, with 15 bases left between them. CDR3 sequence reads: CASRPQGSVYGYTF. The CDR3 DNA is TGTGCCAGCAGGCCGCAGGGATCAGTCTATGGCTACACCTTC. The variable domain in full, completed from reference TRBV14 and TRBJ1-2, reads EAGVTQFPSHSVIEKGQTVTLRCDPISGHDNLYWYRRVMGKEIKFLLHFVKESKQDESGMPNNRFLAERTGGTYSTLKVQPAELEDSGVYFCASRPQGSVYGYTFGSGTRLTVV.

This clone has more than one count but fewer than ten. The chain employs TRBV12-3 or TRBV12-4 and TRBJ1-6; maybe TRBD1 (5 bases). The CDR3 is made up of 13 amino acids. V lost 6 bases and J 7 bases, leaving 10 bases between the germline ends. Here the CDR3 reads CASRPTVNSPLHF. DNA for the CDR3: TGTGCCAGCAGGCCGACAGTAAATTCACCCCTCCACTTT.

The chain links TRBV27 to TRBJ2-3, with 7 positions matching TRBD1. Trimming cost V 2 bases and J 1 base; bases outside gene matches: 3. CDR3 size: 15 residues. Looked up from germline, CDR1 is MNHEY and CDR2 is SMNVEV (reference sequence). The CDR3 is CASSLPGTGTDTQYF. The CDR3 DNA reads as TGTGCCAGCAGTTTACCCGGGACAGGCACAGATACGCAGTATTTT.

The rearrangement links TRBV7-3 to TRBJ2-1; TRBD2 agrees at 9 bases. This CDR3 spans 16 amino acids. Germline trimming cut 5 bases from V and 0 bases from J; bases unmatched to any gene: 5. Germline CDR1 reads SGHTA; CDR2 reads FQGTGA. CDR3 DNA sequence: TGTGCCAGCAGCCCACGAGCGGGAGGCTCCTACAATGAGCAGTTCTTC. Its protein is CASSPRAGGSYNEQFF.

The rearrangement joins TRBV19 to TRBJ2-7; a possible D gene is TRBD1 (6 bases). The CDR3 runs 17 residues. Germline lookup yields CDR1 LNHDA and CDR2 SQIVND (reference sequence). V was trimmed by 4 bases and J by 1 base, leaving 20 bases between them. The CDR3 nucleotides read TGTGCCAGTAGTAAGATGGGACACCCGGCGAGATCCTACGAGCAGTACTTC. Its translation: CASSKMGHPARSYEQYF.

V and J are TRBV9 and TRBJ1-1; D is uncertain. Trimming stripped 4 bases from V and 5 bases from J, with 6 bases between. Per the germline V gene, CDR1 is SGDLS and CDR2 is YYNGEE. The CDR3 runs to 11 residues. The CDR3 bases are TGTGCCAGCAGCCCCGGGACTGAAGCTTTCTTT. It codes for CASSPGTEAFF.

The rearrangement uses TRBV9 and TRBJ2-1; 11 bases map to TRBD2. CDR1 is SGDLS, CDR2 YYNGEE, per germline. Unmatched junction bases numbered 11, after V lost 4 bases and J lost 5 bases. This CDR3 comprises 17 residues. Here the CDR3 reads CASSPRGGTSGNNEQFF. CDR3 DNA sequence: TGTGCCAGCAGCCCCCGAGGGGGGACTAGCGGTAACAATGAGCAGTTCTTC.

The J gene is TRBJ2-1, the V gene TRBV30; possible D gene TRBD2, 5 bases. V shed 2 bases and J shed 4 bases, with 15 bases lying between them. CDR1 is GTSNPN and CDR2 is SVGIG in the germline V gene (reference sequence). The CDR3 extends over 15 amino acids. This chain's CDR3 is CAWSSDSGSYNEQFF. The CDR3 region has the DNA TGTGCCTGGAGTTCAGACTCGGGGAGTTACAATGAGCAGTTCTTC. Variable domain in full (rest from reference TRBV30 and TRBJ2-1): SQTIHQWPATLVQPVGSPLSLECTVEGTSNPNLYWYRQAAGRGLQLLFYSVGIGQISSEVPQNLSASRPQDRQFILSSKKLLLSDSGFYLCAWSSDSGSYNEQFFGPGTRLTVL.

V and J are TRBV19 and TRBJ2-7; D not certain. The germline gives CDR1 LNHDA, CDR2 SQIVND (reference sequence). Trimming removed 5 bases at V and 0 bases at J, with 14 bases between. This CDR3 comprises 15 residues. The CDR3 loop is CASSPSAAPSYEQYF. CDR3 DNA sequence: TGTGCCAGTAGTCCCTCGGCGGCCCCCTCCTACGAGCAGTACTTC.

The chain employs TRBV6-5 and TRBJ1-2; D unclear. With 2 bases removed from V and 3 bases from J, the gap between germline ends came to 10 bases. Germline V gives CDR1 MNHEY, CDR2 SVGAGI. The CDR3 has 14 amino acids. In DNA, the CDR3 is TGTGCCAGCAGTTACGGAGGGATGGACTATGGCTACACCTTC. Its translation: CASSYGGMDYGYTF.

This rearrangement joins TRBV6-5 to TRBJ2-7; no clear D gene. The V and J ends lost 6 bases and 3 bases respectively, with 12 bases between them. The CDR3 sequence is 13 residues long. The germline V gene has CDR1 MNHEY and CDR2 SVGAGI. The DNA of the CDR3 is TGTGCCAGCAGGTTACAACCAGACTACGAGCAGTACTTC. This encodes CASRLQPDYEQYF.

This chain links TRBV9 with TRBJ1-5; 7 nucleotides align to TRBD1. With V trimmed by 4 bases and J by 5 bases, 6 bases remained unmatched. The CDR3 length is 14 residues. Germline CDR1 reads SGDLS; CDR2 reads YYNGEE. CDR3 DNA sequence: TGTGCCAGCAGCCTCGGGCAGGGGGATCAGCCCCAGCATTTT. It is translated as CASSLGQGDQPQHF.

This rearrangement joins TRBV2 to TRBJ2-7, with D maybe TRBD2 (6 bases). Trimming cost V 5 bases and J 4 bases, with 18 bases left between them. CDR1 SNHLY and CDR2 FYNNEI come from the germline V gene. The CDR3 has 15 amino acids. CDR3 in amino acids: CASSSTGTPSYEQYV. The CDR3 region has the DNA TGTGCCAGCAGTTCGACCGGGACTCCTTCGTACGAGCAGTACGTC.

The chain employs TRBV6-6 and TRBJ1-1; D is unclear. Trimming stripped 0 bases from V and 2 bases from J, with 4 bases between. Germline V lookup: CDR1 MNHNY, CDR2 SVGAGI (reference sequence). The CDR3 runs 13 residues. CDR3 coding DNA: TGTGCCAGCAGTTACTCGTTAAACACTGAAGCTTTCTTT. Translation: CASSYSLNTEAFF.

CDR3 sequence: CASRQPGDYEQYF. The DNA of the CDR3 is TGTGCCAGTAGACAGCCGGGAGATTACGAGCAGTACTTC. This chain uses TRBV19 with TRBJ2-7, with D perhaps TRBD2 (6 bases). The germline CDR1 and CDR2 sequences are LNHDA and SQIVND (reference sequence). The CDR3 has 13 residues. V was cut by 6 bases and J by 4 bases, with 13 bases left in between.

The chain is built from TRBV18 and TRBJ2-3; 8 bases map to TRBD2. The CDR3 extends over 15 amino acids. J lost 6 bases, V lost 3 bases, and 8 bases had no gene match. CDR1 is KGHSH and CDR2 is LQKENI in the germline V gene. CDR3 loop: CASSPPGLASDTQYF. The DNA for the CDR3 is TGTGCCAGCTCACCGCCTGGACTAGCAAGCGATACGCAGTATTTT. Full variable domain (rest looked up from reference TRBV18 and TRBJ2-3): NAGVMQNPRHLVRRRGQEARLRCSPMKGHSHVYWYRQLPEEGLKFMVYLQKENIIDESGMPKERFSAEFPKEGPSILRIQQVVRGDSAAYFCASSPPGLASDTQYFGPGTRLTVL.

The gene calls are TRBV6-5 and TRBJ1-6; a weak D match, TRBD1 (6 bases). Germline V CDR1 and CDR2: MNHEY, SVGAGI. CDR3 length: 15 residues. V shed 5 bases and J shed 5 bases, with 13 bases lying between them. The CDR3 loop reads CASSPGTSNNSPLHF. Here the CDR3 DNA reads TGTGCCAGCAGTCCGGGGACATCCAATAATTCACCCCTCCACTTT.

The chain uses TRBV11-3 and TRBJ2-5, with 7 nucleotides matching TRBD1. The CDR3 extends over 15 amino acids. Germline values: CDR1 SGHNT, CDR2 YENEEA. V was pared by 5 bases and J by 2 bases, with 8 bases of the junction left unmatched. The CDR3 DNA sequence: TGTGCCAGCAGCCCCGGGACAGAGATACAAGAGACCCAGTACTTC. It encodes CASSPGTEIQETQYF.

The J gene is TRBJ1-6, the V gene TRBV7-9; a weak D match, TRBD1 (5 bases). CDR3 length: 14 amino acids. Trimming took off 1 base at V and 7 bases at J, with 8 bases between the two ends. Germline CDR1 reads SEHNR; CDR2 reads FQNEAQ (reference sequence). CDR3 residues: CASSLVQGNSPLHF. The DNA for the CDR3 is TGTGCCAGCAGCTTAGTCCAGGGAAATTCACCCCTCCACTTT. Looking up the rest from reference TRBV7-9 and TRBJ1-6 gives the full variable domain: DTGVSQNPRHKITKRGQNVTFRCDPISEHNRLYWYRQTLGQGPEFLTYFQNEAQLEKSRLLSDRFSAERPKGSFSTLEIQRTEQGDSAMYLCASSLVQGNSPLHFGNGTRLTVT.

The rearrangement uses TRBV5-6 and TRBJ1-2; 9 nucleotides align to TRBD1. Germline V gene lookup returns CDR1 SGHDT and CDR2 YYEEEE. Trimming at V came to 3 bases and at J to 8 bases, leaving 11 bases not matched to a gene. CDR3 length equals 15 residues. CDR3 sequence: CASSWRDREAAGYTF. The CDR3, as DNA: TGTGCCAGCAGCTGGCGGGACAGGGAAGCAGCAGGCTACACCTTC. Combining the CDR3 with reference TRBV5-6 and TRBJ1-2 gives the whole variable domain DAGVTQSPTHLIKTRGQQVTLRCSPKSGHDTVSWYQQALGQGPQFIFQYYEEEERQRGNFPDRFSGHQFPNYSSELNVNALLLGDSALYLCASSWRDREAAGYTFGSGTRLTVV.

The sample holds a few counts of this clone. The gene calls are TRBV18 and TRBJ1-3, with a tentative D call TRBD1 (6 bases). The CDR3 extends over 15 amino acids. V lost 5 bases and J 0 bases, leaving 11 bases between the germline ends. Germline V gene data show CDR1 as KGHSH and CDR2 as LQKENI. The CDR3 here is CASSIDRFSGNTIYF. For the CDR3, the DNA is TGTGCCAGCTCAATCGACAGGTTCTCTGGAAACACCATATATTTT.